In this sample, the clone carrying this TCR beta chain turned up many times. Its target is not known. The J segment lost 9 bases and the V segment lost 5 bases, leaving 16 bases of the junction unmatched. Looked up from germline, CDR1 is SGHTA and CDR2 is FQGNSA. The CDR3 is 16 amino acids. The data originate from a study of T cell repertoires in cytomegalovirus infection. General study results and limits: Clonotype analysis showed dominance of the ex vivo response by HLA-C-restricted CMV-specific TCR beta clonotypes. Individuals carrying CMV plus the relevant HLA were identified by cumulative frequency of public TCR beta families.

TCRdb re-called the reads with MiXCR, one entry per CDR3 protein. The sample shows about 530,000 distinct CDR3 sequences, 26% of them seen only once. Specimen: PBMCs. The receptor's source is a human donor in good health (CMV status not recorded). Some clones in this sample may be carry-over from other donors' samples. The gene calls are TRBV7-2 and TRBJ2-3; 8 nucleotides align to TRBD2. The CDR3 sequence: CASSEWGLAGPLTQYF. In DNA form, the CDR3 reads TGTGCCAGCAGCGAGTGGGGGCTAGCGGGCCCATTAACGCAGTATTTT.